This T cell receptor (beta chain) is drawn from a study of blood T cell repertoires in COVID-19 (dated by TCRdb to about 2020). For the wider study: The collaborator samples originated in the United States, Italy and Spain and spanned the acute and convalescent phases of COVID-19. The material from the prospective study consisted of cDNA or gDNA derived from T cells, B-cell-depleted T cells, or PBMCs. Deeply sampled blood TCRbeta repertoires from subjects exposed to, actively infected with, or recovered from COVID-19 were included in the dataset. The repertoires were released in a freely available public database meant as a resource for research on the immune response to SARS-CoV-2. Samples came from the ongoing ImmuneRACE study (first 160 participants) plus 1,254 subjects from 6 global collaborators. A de-identified subject ID, COVID-19 status, age in years and sex were almost always included in the sample metadata. Where available, HLA class I and class II types were taken from metadata supplied by the sample provider and were not determined by assay-based typing.

As to this clone: The specificity of this receptor is unknown. Base qualities are missing; no much larger clone stands one base away.

The paper as a whole reports these results and caveats: The quantity of clinical and demographic metadata differed by source and by participant and was supplied without curation.

TCRbeta CDR3 regions were amplified from genomic DNA using the immunoSEQ Assay, a bias-controlled multiplex PCR. For the original study's pipeline: The number of nucleated cells in each sample was estimated by amplification of reference gene primers within the assay. To quantify the absolute abundance of each unique TCRbeta CDR3 rearrangement, sequence reads were collapsed and filtered. For each sample, productive Simpson clonality was calculated by taking the square root of Simpson's diversity index across productive rearrangements. Here the immuneACCESS table is served through TCRdb, limited to in-frame sequences with V and J called. Missing clones are a known gap in these copies; in checked studies unresolved V genes cover under half, and the rest lacks a known reason. From that table come the V and J calls and clone size; the DNA was used to work out D and trimming. Here the sample has some 300,000 clones; nearly 90% occur a single time. The top ten clones comprise around 4.5% of the sample.

Participants in the prospective study were aged about 18 to 95 years, lived in about two dozen United States geographic areas, and enrolled through a virtual design. In the prospective study, participants were assigned to cohorts based on the clinical history participants reported in a screening survey and a study questionnaire. Each participant in the prospective study had whole blood, serum and a nasopharyngeal or oropharyngeal swab collected by mobile phlebotomists. Participants in the prospective study had the option to provide additional blood draws and questionnaires over a roughly 2-month period. Before DNA extraction, prospective study blood samples were shipped either frozen or at room temperature. The receptor was derived from a woman younger than 30 with acute COVID-19. Sequences were obtained from PBMCs or T cells enriched from blood (not recorded which).

The CDR3: CSASASGTGAGNTIYF. The nucleotide sequence reads as follows: TGCAGTGCTAGTGCATCCGGGACAGGGGCTGGAAACACCATATATTTT. The chain was built from TRBV20-1 and TRBJ1-3; 10 nucleotides in the junction match TRBD1. The CDR3 contains 16 residues, cysteine and phenylalanine counted. Only the CDR3 region is kept as DNA, spanning 48 bases read in frame from base 1. V is trimmed back by 3 bases and J by 2 bases, and the junction contains 7 bases that no gene match accounts for. As encoded in the germline V gene (reference sequence), CDR1 is DFQATT while CDR2 is SNEGSKA.